This T cell receptor beta chain was sequenced during a study of T-cell memory formation after mild COVID-19. Whole-study findings and limits: CD4+ clones that contracted lay mainly in CM and EM; CD8+ ones lay in EMRA. Certain responding clones were present in pre-infection memory, suggesting participation of cross-reactive memory.

Germline V gene data show CDR1 as LGHDT and CDR2 as YNNKEL (reference sequence). The CDR3 is 16 residues long. The V and J ends lost 4 bases and 4 bases, in that order; junction bases with no gene match: 12. As to this clonotype: Its antigen is unknown.

The 5'RACE method, run with constant-segment primers, produced TCR alpha and TCR beta cDNA libraries (carrying sample barcodes and UMIs). Each CDR3 protein is one row after TCRdb ran MiXCR on the 5' RACE reads. This table has approximately 440,000 distinct CDR3 sequences, around 20% appearing once. The clonotype comes from an adult woman who had mild COVID-19 (a few samples of this study predate the infection). Cell type and time point are not known. The sequenced sample was PBMCs or a T cell subset sorted from them (not recorded which). The chain carries TRBV3-1 and TRBJ2-7, with 8 bases fitting TRBD2. The CDR3 protein is CASSPSHSGTGYEQYF. The DNA for the CDR3 is TGTGCCAGCAGCCCCTCTCATAGCGGGACTGGATACGAGCAGTACTTC.